Listed below are T cell receptor beta chains from one sample, sequenced in a study of CD8 T cells in Susac syndrome. Each CDR3 protein gets one entry after TCRdb re-called the immunoSEQ multiplex PCR reads with MiXCR. The sample lists approximately 110,000 distinct CDR3 sequences; about 92% were seen once. Sequenced material: CD8+ T cells from PBMCs. The receptors come from a human donor with multiple sclerosis. The CDR3 runs from the conserved cysteine through the conserved F or W. D genes are given only for firm matches. Clone size is shown for a subset of rows, as once, few, many or a class of expanded clone.

clone_size: once
v_call: TRBV11-2
d_call: TRBD1
j_call: TRBJ2-7
cdr3_aa: CASSLGTVQEQYF
cdr3_nt: TGTGCCAGCAGCCTCGGGACAGTCCAGGAGCAGTACTTC

clone_size: .
v_call: TRBV12-3/TRBV12-4
d_call: TRBD2
j_call: TRBJ2-1
cdr3_aa: CASSLAGGGHNEQFF
cdr3_nt: TGTGCCAGCAGTCTAGCGGGAGGGGGCCACAATGAGCAGTTCTTC

clone_size: .
v_call: TRBV12-3/TRBV12-4
d_call: TRBD1
j_call: TRBJ2-1
cdr3_aa: CASSRGLVYNEQFF
cdr3_nt: TGTGCCAGCAGCAGGGGGCTGGTCTACAATGAGCAGTTCTTC

clone_size: .
v_call: TRBV6-4
d_call: .
j_call: TRBJ2-5
cdr3_aa: CASSDPGVYSETQYF
cdr3_nt: TGTGCCAGCAGTGACCCCGGGGTTTATAGTGAGACCCAGTACTTC

clone_size: .
v_call: TRBV4-1
d_call: .
j_call: TRBJ2-1
cdr3_aa: CASSQVWGLFYNEQFF
cdr3_nt: TGCGCCAGCAGCCAAGTATGGGGTTTGTTCTACAATGAGCAGTTCTTC

clone_size: .
v_call: TRBV5-6
d_call: .
j_call: TRBJ2-1
cdr3_aa: CASSLAEQFF
cdr3_nt: TGTGCCAGCAGCTTGGCCGAACAGTTCTTC

clone_size: .
v_call: TRBV7-9
d_call: TRBD1
j_call: TRBJ2-7
cdr3_aa: CASIPPGQGIYEQYF
cdr3_nt: TGTGCCAGCATCCCCCCCGGACAGGGCATCTACGAGCAGTACTTC

clone_size: .
v_call: TRBV30
d_call: TRBD2
j_call: TRBJ2-7
cdr3_aa: CAWGGDSYTYEQYF
cdr3_nt: TGTGCCTGGGGGGGGGATTCTTACACCTACGAGCAGTACTTC

clone_size: .
v_call: TRBV7-9
d_call: .
j_call: TRBJ2-7
cdr3_aa: CASSPDWHEQYF
cdr3_nt: TGTGCCAGCAGCCCCGACTGGCACGAGCAGTACTTC

clone_size: .
v_call: TRBV4-1
d_call: TRBD2
j_call: TRBJ2-1
cdr3_aa: CASSQDLAETYNEQFF
cdr3_nt: TGCGCCAGCAGCCAAGACCTAGCGGAGACCTACAATGAGCAGTTCTTC

clone_size: .
v_call: TRBV18
d_call: TRBD1
j_call: TRBJ1-3
cdr3_aa: CASSPIPGQGDLLSGNTIYF
cdr3_nt: TGTGCCAGCTCACCCATCCCCGGACAGGGGGACCTACTCTCTGGAAACACCATATATTTT

clone_size: .
v_call: TRBV13
d_call: .
j_call: TRBJ2-3
cdr3_aa: CASSLEAGDTQYF
cdr3_nt: TGTGCCAGCAGCTTAGAAGCAGGAGATACGCAGTATTTT

clone_size: .
v_call: TRBV27
d_call: TRBD1
j_call: TRBJ2-3
cdr3_aa: CASQQGAVTDTQYF
cdr3_nt: TGTGCCAGCCAACAGGGGGCTGTCACAGATACGCAGTATTTT

clone_size: .
v_call: TRBV9
d_call: TRBD1
j_call: TRBJ2-1
cdr3_aa: CASSVGLGQGSYNEQFF
cdr3_nt: TGTGCCAGCAGCGTAGGTCTGGGACAGGGTTCCTACAATGAGCAGTTCTTC

clone_size: .
v_call: TRBV4-1
d_call: TRBD2
j_call: TRBJ2-3
cdr3_aa: CASSQDLGRERDTQYF
cdr3_nt: TGCGCCAGCAGCCAAGATCTCGGGCGGGAGAGGGATACGCAGTATTTT

clone_size: .
v_call: TRBV30
d_call: .
j_call: TRBJ1-3
cdr3_aa: CAWSPPGRNPGNTIYF
cdr3_nt: TGTGCCTGGAGTCCACCGGGAAGGAACCCTGGAAACACCATATATTTT

clone_size: .
v_call: TRBV14
d_call: .
j_call: TRBJ2-1
cdr3_aa: CASSQDRTLGNEQFF
cdr3_nt: TGTGCCAGCAGCCAAGATCGAACCCTCGGTAATGAGCAGTTCTTC

clone_size: .
v_call: TRBV29-1
d_call: .
j_call: TRBJ2-2
cdr3_aa: CSAWTGATGELFF
cdr3_nt: TGCAGCGCCTGGACGGGGGCCACCGGGGAGCTGTTTTTT

clone_size: .
v_call: TRBV5-1
d_call: .
j_call: TRBJ2-7
cdr3_aa: CASSWDRAYEQYF
cdr3_nt: TGCGCCAGCAGCTGGGACCGCGCCTACGAGCAGTACTTC

clone_size: .
v_call: TRBV9
d_call: TRBD1
j_call: TRBJ2-3
cdr3_aa: CASSTSGTGFTDTQYF
cdr3_nt: TGTGCCAGCAGCACCTCCGGGACAGGGTTCACAGATACGCAGTATTTT

clone_size: .
v_call: TRBV7-8
d_call: TRBD2
j_call: TRBJ2-4
cdr3_aa: CASSSQRGTIQYF
cdr3_nt: TGTGCCAGCAGCAGTCAGCGGGGGACCATTCAGTACTTC

clone_size: .
v_call: TRBV7-6
d_call: .
j_call: TRBJ2-5
cdr3_aa: CASSSWGPLETQYF
cdr3_nt: TGTGCCAGCAGCAGCTGGGGGCCGTTAGAGACCCAGTACTTC

clone_size: .
v_call: TRBV6-1
d_call: TRBD1
j_call: TRBJ2-7
cdr3_aa: CASGAGGIYEQYF
cdr3_nt: TGTGCCAGCGGGGCAGGGGGCATCTACGAGCAGTACTTC

clone_size: .
v_call: TRBV5-6
d_call: TRBD1
j_call: TRBJ2-7
cdr3_aa: CASSWRDRGIYERYF
cdr3_nt: TGTGCCAGCAGCTGGAGGGACAGGGGGATCTACGAGCGGTACTTC

clone_size: .
v_call: TRBV4-1
d_call: TRBD1
j_call: TRBJ1-1
cdr3_aa: CASGGQGNTEAFF
cdr3_nt: TGCGCCAGCGGGGGACAGGGGAACACTGAAGCTTTCTTT

clone_size: .
v_call: TRBV27
d_call: .
j_call: TRBJ2-1
cdr3_aa: CASSLQWGNEQFF
cdr3_nt: TGTGCCAGCAGTTTACAATGGGGGAATGAGCAGTTCTTC

clone_size: .
v_call: TRBV19
d_call: TRBD1
j_call: TRBJ1-1
cdr3_aa: CASTWDRGTEAFF
cdr3_nt: TGTGCCAGTACATGGGACAGGGGCACTGAAGCTTTCTTT

clone_size: few
v_call: TRBV7-9
d_call: .
j_call: TRBJ2-1
cdr3_aa: CASSLGLNEQFF
cdr3_nt: TGTGCCAGCAGCTTAGGTTTGAATGAGCAGTTCTTC

clone_size: .
v_call: TRBV19
d_call: TRBD2
j_call: TRBJ2-5
cdr3_aa: CASSTAATSGEEETQYF
cdr3_nt: TGTGCCAGTAGTACCGCCGCGACTAGCGGGGAGGAAGAGACCCAGTACTTC

clone_size: .
v_call: TRBV29-1
d_call: .
j_call: TRBJ1-1
cdr3_aa: CSAKLGQPTRVMNTEAFF
cdr3_nt: TGCAGCGCAAAACTCGGACAGCCAACCCGTGTTATGAACACTGAAGCTTTCTTT

clone_size: .
v_call: TRBV5-6
d_call: TRBD1
j_call: TRBJ1-5
cdr3_aa: CASSLWTGGTQPQHF
cdr3_nt: TGTGCCAGCAGCTTATGGACAGGGGGAACTCAGCCCCAGCATTTT

clone_size: .
v_call: TRBV3-1
d_call: .
j_call: TRBJ1-3
cdr3_aa: CASSPSVGGENTIYF
cdr3_nt: TGTGCCAGCAGCCCCTCAGTGGGAGGGGAAAACACCATATATTTT

clone_size: .
v_call: TRBV6-5
d_call: .
j_call: TRBJ2-2
cdr3_aa: CASSYALGGGRSTGELFF
cdr3_nt: TGTGCCAGCAGTTACGCACTCGGTGGGGGGCGTTCCACCGGGGAGCTGTTTTTT

clone_size: .
v_call: TRBV4-2
d_call: .
j_call: TRBJ2-3
cdr3_aa: CASSQKGRGPSSTDTQYF
cdr3_nt: TGTGCCAGCAGCCAAAAAGGGAGGGGGCCCTCTAGCACAGATACGCAGTATTTT

clone_size: .
v_call: TRBV9
d_call: .
j_call: TRBJ1-2
cdr3_aa: CASSANYGYTF
cdr3_nt: TGTGCCAGCAGCGCTAACTATGGCTACACCTTC

clone_size: .
v_call: TRBV10-2
d_call: TRBD1
j_call: TRBJ1-5
cdr3_aa: CASSDRGPSLQPQHF
cdr3_nt: TGCGCCAGCAGTGACAGGGGGCCGTCGCTTCAGCCCCAGCATTTT

clone_size: .
v_call: TRBV11-2
d_call: .
j_call: TRBJ2-7
cdr3_aa: CASSLGGQPNEQYF
cdr3_nt: TGTGCCAGCAGCTTAGGGGGCCAGCCTAACGAGCAGTACTTC

clone_size: .
v_call: TRBV25-1
d_call: .
j_call: TRBJ2-1
cdr3_aa: CASSDPQPLGGRYNEQFF
cdr3_nt: TGTGCCAGCAGTGACCCTCAACCCTTGGGGGGGCGTTACAATGAGCAGTTCTTC

clone_size: .
v_call: TRBV7-6
d_call: TRBD1
j_call: TRBJ2-5
cdr3_aa: CASSLDGTGKTQYF
cdr3_nt: TGTGCCAGCAGCTTAGATGGGACAGGGAAGACCCAGTACTTC

clone_size: .
v_call: TRBV27
d_call: .
j_call: TRBJ1-2
cdr3_aa: CASSLSVLSRGYTF
cdr3_nt: TGTGCCAGCAGTTTATCAGTCTTGTCTCGGGGCTACACCTTC

clone_size: .
v_call: TRBV7-9
d_call: TRBD1
j_call: TRBJ2-1
cdr3_aa: CASSDRVTYNEQFF
cdr3_nt: TGTGCCAGCAGCGACAGGGTGACCTACAATGAGCAGTTCTTC

clone_size: few
v_call: TRBV6-1
d_call: .
j_call: TRBJ2-6
cdr3_aa: CASSGANVLTF
cdr3_nt: TGTGCCAGCAGTGGGGCCAACGTCCTGACTTTC

clone_size: .
v_call: TRBV28
d_call: .
j_call: TRBJ2-3
cdr3_aa: CASTSREVTDTQYF
cdr3_nt: TGTGCCAGCACTTCCAGGGAGGTCACAGATACGCAGTATTTT

clone_size: .
v_call: TRBV6-2/TRBV6-3
d_call: .
j_call: TRBJ1-2
cdr3_aa: CASSQDIYGYTF
cdr3_nt: TGTGCCAGCAGCCAGGATATCTATGGCTACACCTTC

clone_size: .
v_call: TRBV5-4
d_call: TRBD1
j_call: TRBJ2-5
cdr3_aa: CASSLVGQGARRETQYF
cdr3_nt: TGTGCCAGCAGCTTGGTTGGACAGGGGGCCCGTAGGGAGACCCAGTACTTC

clone_size: .
v_call: TRBV24-1
d_call: .
j_call: TRBJ1-1
cdr3_aa: CATRAAGRFEDTEAFF
cdr3_nt: TGTGCCACCAGAGCCGCGGGCCGCTTTGAGGACACTGAAGCTTTCTTT

clone_size: .
v_call: TRBV10-2
d_call: .
j_call: TRBJ1-5
cdr3_aa: CASSPGAGANQPQHF
cdr3_nt: TGCGCCAGCAGCCCCGGAGCCGGGGCGAATCAGCCCCAGCATTTT

clone_size: .
v_call: TRBV29-1
d_call: .
j_call: TRBJ2-7
cdr3_aa: CSIERGDSYEQYF
cdr3_nt: TGCAGCATTGAAAGGGGGGACTCCTACGAGCAGTACTTC

clone_size: .
v_call: TRBV30
d_call: .
j_call: TRBJ1-1
cdr3_aa: CASRQTRVVMNTEAFF
cdr3_nt: TGTGCCAGCCGACAGACTAGGGTGGTAATGAACACTGAAGCTTTCTTT

clone_size: .
v_call: TRBV29-1
d_call: .
j_call: TRBJ2-5
cdr3_aa: CSVEDRGWEETQYF
cdr3_nt: TGCAGCGTTGAAGATCGAGGGTGGGAAGAGACCCAGTACTTC

clone_size: .
v_call: TRBV12-3/TRBV12-4
d_call: .
j_call: TRBJ1-4
cdr3_aa: CASSLELEKLFF
cdr3_nt: TGTGCCAGCAGTTTAGAACTAGAAAAACTGTTTTTT

clone_size: .
v_call: TRBV5-4
d_call: .
j_call: TRBJ2-3
cdr3_aa: CASSENRVTDTQYF
cdr3_nt: TGTGCCAGCAGCGAGAACAGGGTTACGGATACGCAGTATTTT